This T cell receptor (beta chain) was observed in a study of cytomegalovirus exposure and HLA in healthy donors. At the level of the study: As released early, the data held about 85 million unique TCRs from HLA-typed donors.

With regard to this clone: The antigen is not known. No DNA is shown, since the ends of the CDR3 on it are uncertain; the CDR3 is the one TCRdb lists.

The PCR was carried out with 60 Vbeta primers and 13 Jbeta primers. Only in-frame clones appear in the TCRdb table, and some are missing; sequencing was by immunoSEQ multiplex PCR. The table includes around 140,000 clones, around nine tenths detected once. Study-level results: In a later analysis, TCR beta V- and J-gene trimming showed a link to a missense DCLRE1C variant. Roughly even sequencing depth across donors was the assumption behind the presence/absence analyses. Highest at DRB1 and lowest at HLA-C, TCR association rates differed among HLA loci in a later analysis.

The source is a woman under 40 in good health and CMV-seronegative. Sequenced: PBMCs.

CDR3 residues: CASSSGGGLSYEQYF. The J gene is TRBJ2-7, the V gene TRBV19; TRBD2, the D gene given by the table, was not confirmed from the DNA. Including both end residues, the CDR3 is 15 amino acids long. Germline V gives CDR1 LNHDA, CDR2 SQIVND (reference sequence).